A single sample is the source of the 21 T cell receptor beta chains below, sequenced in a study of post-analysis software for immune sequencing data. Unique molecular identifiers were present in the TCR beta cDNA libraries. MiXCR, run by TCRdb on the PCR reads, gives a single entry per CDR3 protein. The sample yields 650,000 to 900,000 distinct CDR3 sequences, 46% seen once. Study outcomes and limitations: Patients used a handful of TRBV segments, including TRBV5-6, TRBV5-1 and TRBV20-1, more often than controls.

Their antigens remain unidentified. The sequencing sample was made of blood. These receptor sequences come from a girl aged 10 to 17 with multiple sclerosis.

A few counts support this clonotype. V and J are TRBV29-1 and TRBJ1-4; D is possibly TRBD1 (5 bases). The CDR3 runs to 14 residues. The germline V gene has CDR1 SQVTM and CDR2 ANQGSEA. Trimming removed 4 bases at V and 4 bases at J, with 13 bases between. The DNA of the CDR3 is TGCAGCGTTGCGCCGACAGCTTATAATGAAAAACTGTTTTTT. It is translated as CSVAPTAYNEKLFF.

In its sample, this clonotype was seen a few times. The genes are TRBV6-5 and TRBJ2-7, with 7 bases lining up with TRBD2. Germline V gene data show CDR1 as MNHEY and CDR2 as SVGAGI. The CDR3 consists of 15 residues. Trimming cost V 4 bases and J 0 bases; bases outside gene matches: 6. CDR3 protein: CASSLSGTISYEQYF. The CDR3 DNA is TGTGCCAGCAGTTTAAGCGGGACCATCTCCTACGAGCAGTACTTC.

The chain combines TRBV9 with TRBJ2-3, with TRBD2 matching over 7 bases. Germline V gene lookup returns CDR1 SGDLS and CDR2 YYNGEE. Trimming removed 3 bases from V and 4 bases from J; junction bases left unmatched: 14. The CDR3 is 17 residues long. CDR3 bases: TGTGCCAGCAGCGCCGACCCCGGGGGGAGAAGGGCAGATACGCAGTATTTT. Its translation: CASSADPGGRRADTQYF. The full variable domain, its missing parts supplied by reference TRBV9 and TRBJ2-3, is DSGVTQTPKHLITATGQRVTLRCSPRSGDLSVYWYQQSLDQGLQFLIQYYNGEERAKGNILERFSAQQFPDLHSELNLSSLELGDSALYFCASSADPGGRRADTQYFGPGTRLTVL.

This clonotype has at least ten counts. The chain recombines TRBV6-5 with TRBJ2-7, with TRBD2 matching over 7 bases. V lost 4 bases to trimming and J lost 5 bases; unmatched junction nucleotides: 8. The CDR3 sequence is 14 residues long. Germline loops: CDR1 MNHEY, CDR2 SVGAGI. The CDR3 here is CASSSSGLVDEQYF. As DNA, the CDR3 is TGTGCCAGCAGTTCCAGCGGACTAGTTGACGAGCAGTACTTC.

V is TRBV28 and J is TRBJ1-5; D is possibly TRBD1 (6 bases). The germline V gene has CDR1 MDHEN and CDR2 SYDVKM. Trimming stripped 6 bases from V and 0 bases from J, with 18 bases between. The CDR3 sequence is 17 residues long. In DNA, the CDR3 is TGTGCCAGCAGAGACCCGGCGAGGGGGTATAGCAATCAGCCCCAGCATTTT. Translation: CASRDPARGYSNQPQHF.

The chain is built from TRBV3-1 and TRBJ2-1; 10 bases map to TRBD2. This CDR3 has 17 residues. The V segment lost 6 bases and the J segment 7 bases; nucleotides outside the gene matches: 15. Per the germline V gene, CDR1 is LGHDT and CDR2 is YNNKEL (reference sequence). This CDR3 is CASRLGRRSSGRNEQFF. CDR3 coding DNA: TGTGCCAGCAGACTCGGACGGCGGAGTAGCGGGAGGAATGAGCAGTTCTTC.

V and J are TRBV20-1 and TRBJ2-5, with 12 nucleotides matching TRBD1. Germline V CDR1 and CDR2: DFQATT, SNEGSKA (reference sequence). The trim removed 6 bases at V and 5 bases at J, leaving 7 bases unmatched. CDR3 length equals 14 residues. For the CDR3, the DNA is TGCAGTGCGTCGCCGGGACAGGGGGCGGAGACCCAGTACTTC. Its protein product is CSASPGQGAETQYF.

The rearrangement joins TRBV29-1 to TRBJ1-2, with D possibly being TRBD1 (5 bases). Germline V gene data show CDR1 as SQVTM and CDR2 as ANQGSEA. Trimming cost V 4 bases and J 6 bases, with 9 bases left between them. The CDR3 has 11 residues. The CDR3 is CSVVGRDGYTF. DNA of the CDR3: TGCAGCGTTGTCGGCAGGGATGGCTACACCTTC.

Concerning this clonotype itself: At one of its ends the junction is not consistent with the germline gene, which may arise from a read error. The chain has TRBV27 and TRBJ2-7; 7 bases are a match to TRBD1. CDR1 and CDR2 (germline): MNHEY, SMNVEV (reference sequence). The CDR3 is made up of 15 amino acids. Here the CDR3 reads CTSSPLGTASYEQYF. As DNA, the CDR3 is TGTACCAGCAGTCCCCTCGGGACAGCCTCCTACGAGCAGTACTTC.

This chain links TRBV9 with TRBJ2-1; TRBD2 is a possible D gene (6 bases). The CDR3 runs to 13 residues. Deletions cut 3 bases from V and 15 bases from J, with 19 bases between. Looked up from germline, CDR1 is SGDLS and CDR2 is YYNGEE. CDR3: CASSAGTGTPVFF. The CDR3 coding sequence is TGTGCCAGCAGCGCGGGAACCGGGACTCCGGTGTTCTTC.

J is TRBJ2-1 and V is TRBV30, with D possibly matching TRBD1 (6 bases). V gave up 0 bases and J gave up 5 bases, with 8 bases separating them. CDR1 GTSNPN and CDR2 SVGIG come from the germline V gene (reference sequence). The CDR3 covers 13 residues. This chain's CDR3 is CAWSVRGNNEQFF. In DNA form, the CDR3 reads TGTGCCTGGAGTGTAAGGGGGAACAATGAGCAGTTCTTC.

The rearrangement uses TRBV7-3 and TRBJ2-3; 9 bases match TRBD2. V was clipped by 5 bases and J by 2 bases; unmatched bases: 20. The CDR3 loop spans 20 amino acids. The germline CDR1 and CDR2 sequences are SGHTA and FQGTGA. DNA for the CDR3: TGTGCCAGCAGCGAATCGAGGCTAGCGGGGAAGTCGCAGCTCACAGATACGCAGTATTTT. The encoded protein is CASSESRLAGKSQLTDTQYF.

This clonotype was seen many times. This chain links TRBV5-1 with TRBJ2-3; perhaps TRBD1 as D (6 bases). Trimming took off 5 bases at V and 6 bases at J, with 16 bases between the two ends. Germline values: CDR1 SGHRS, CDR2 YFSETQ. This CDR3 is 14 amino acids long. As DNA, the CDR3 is TGCGCCAGCAGTTCTACCGGGACATGGGATACGCAGTATTTT. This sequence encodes CASSSTGTWDTQYF.

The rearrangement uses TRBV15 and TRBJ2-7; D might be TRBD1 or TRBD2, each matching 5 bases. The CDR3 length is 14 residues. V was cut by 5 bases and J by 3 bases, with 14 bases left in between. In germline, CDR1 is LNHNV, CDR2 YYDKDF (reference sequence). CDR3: CATSERDGNYEQYF. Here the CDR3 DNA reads TGTGCCACCAGCGAAAGGGACGGTAACTACGAGCAGTACTTC.

For the CDR3, the DNA is TGTGCCTGGAGTCGGGGTCAGGGGTTGAACATTCAGTACTTC. Protein sequence: CAWSRGQGLNIQYF. The V gene is TRBV30, the J gene TRBJ2-4, with D tentatively TRBD1 (6 bases). The germline V gene encodes CDR1 GTSNPN and CDR2 SVGIG (reference sequence). The CDR3 is made up of 14 amino acids. The V and J ends lost 2 bases and 7 bases respectively, with 15 bases between them.

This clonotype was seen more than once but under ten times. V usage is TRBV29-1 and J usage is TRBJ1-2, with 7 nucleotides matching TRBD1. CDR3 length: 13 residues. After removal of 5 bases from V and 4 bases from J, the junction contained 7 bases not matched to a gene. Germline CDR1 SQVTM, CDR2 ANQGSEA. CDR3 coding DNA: TGCAGCGTTACCCGCTCAGGGGGCTATGGCTACACCTTC. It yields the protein CSVTRSGGYGYTF.

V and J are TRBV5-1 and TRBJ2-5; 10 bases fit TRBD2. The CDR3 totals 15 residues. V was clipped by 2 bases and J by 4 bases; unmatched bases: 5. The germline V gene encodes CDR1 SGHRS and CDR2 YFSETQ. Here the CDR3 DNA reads TGCGCCAGCAGCTTACAAGCGGGAGGGCGAGAGACCCAGTACTTC. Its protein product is CASSLQAGGRETQYF. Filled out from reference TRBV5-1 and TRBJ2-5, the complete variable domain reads KAGVTQTPRYLIKTRGQQVTLSCSPISGHRSVSWYQQTPGQGLQFLFEYFSETQRNKGNFPGRFSGRQFSNSRSEMNVSTLELGDSALYLCASSLQAGGRETQYFGPGTRLLVL.

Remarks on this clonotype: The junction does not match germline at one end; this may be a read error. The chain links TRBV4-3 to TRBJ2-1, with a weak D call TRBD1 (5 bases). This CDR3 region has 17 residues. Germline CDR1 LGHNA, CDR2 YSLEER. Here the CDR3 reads CASSQEVSGSPYNEQFF. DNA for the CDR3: TGCGCCAGCAGCCAAGAAGTTTCAGGGTCACCATACAATGAACAGTTCTTC.

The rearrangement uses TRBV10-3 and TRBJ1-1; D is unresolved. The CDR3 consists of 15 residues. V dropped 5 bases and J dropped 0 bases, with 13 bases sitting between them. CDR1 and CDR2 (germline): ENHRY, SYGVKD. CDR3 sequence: CAISPGLAMNTEAFF. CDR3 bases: TGTGCCATCAGTCCCGGGCTCGCGATGAACACTGAAGCTTTCTTT.

CDR3 loop: CASTVGQGASGANVLTF. The CDR3 DNA sequence: TGTGCCAGCACCGTGGGACAGGGGGCTTCCGGGGCCAACGTCCTGACTTTC. The gene calls are TRBV11-1 and TRBJ2-6, with TRBD1 matching over 12 bases. With 7 bases clipped from V and 4 bases from J, the junction kept 8 bases outside the gene matches. The CDR3 has 17 amino acids. The germline V gene encodes CDR1 SGHAT and CDR2 FQDESV (reference sequence).

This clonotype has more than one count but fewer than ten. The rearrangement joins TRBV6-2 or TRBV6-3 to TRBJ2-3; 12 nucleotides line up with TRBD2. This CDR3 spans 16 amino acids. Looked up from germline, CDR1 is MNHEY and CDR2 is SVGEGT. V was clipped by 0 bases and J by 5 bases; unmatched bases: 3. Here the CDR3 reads CASSYSTSGSEDTQYF. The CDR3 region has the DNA TGTGCCAGCAGTTACTCGACTAGCGGGAGTGAAGATACGCAGTATTTT.